The 13 T cell receptor beta chains below were found in one sample sequenced in a study of cytomegalovirus exposure and HLA in healthy donors. Vbeta (60) and Jbeta (13) primers were used in the PCR. Some clones are missing from TCRdb's copy, which holds only in-frame ones; the method was immunoSEQ multiplex PCR. This sample lists some 130,000 clones; its ten largest clones have 1.5% to 2%. Material for sequencing was PBMCs. These receptors all come from a woman in her thirties or forties in good health and CMV-seropositive.

The V and J genes are TRBV13 and TRBJ2-7, with D possibly TRBD1 on 5 matching bases. From germline, CDR1 is PRHDT and CDR2 FYEKMQ (reference sequence). This CDR3 spans 13 amino acids. The V gene lost 3 bases and the J gene lost 5 bases, with 11 bases spanning the gap. The CDR3 is CASSLGRADEQYF. CDR3 coding DNA: TGTGCCAGCAGCTTGGGCAGGGCGGACGAGCAGTACTTC.

CDR3 DNA: TGTGCCAGCAGCCCCTGGGTAGCGGGAATCAACGAGCAGTACTTC. This translates into CASSPWVAGINEQYF. The chain is built from TRBV9 and TRBJ2-7; 8 bases agree with TRBD2. Germline V gives CDR1 SGDLS, CDR2 YYNGEE. The CDR3 has 15 amino acids. Trimming took 4 bases from V and 5 from J; bases not matched to a gene: 11.

J is TRBJ2-3 and V is TRBV27; D might be TRBD2 (6 bases). The CDR3 is 15 residues long. Germline V gives CDR1 MNHEY, CDR2 SMNVEV (reference sequence). Trimming pared 0 bases from V and 3 bases from J, leaving 10 bases between. DNA for the CDR3: TGTGCCAGCAGTTTATCGGCAGGGAGGACAGATACGCAGTATTTT. The encoded protein is CASSLSAGRTDTQYF.

V is TRBV28 and J is TRBJ2-7; the match to TRBD2 covers 7 bases. Germline values: CDR1 MDHEN, CDR2 SYDVKM. The CDR3 is made up of 14 amino acids. V was clipped by 8 bases and J by 3 bases; unmatched bases: 10. CDR3 amino acids: CASVGAGEHYEQYF. The CDR3 nucleotides are TGTGCCAGCGTTGGGGCGGGAGAGCACTACGAGCAGTACTTC.

The rearrangement uses TRBV2 and TRBJ1-1; D possibly corresponds to TRBD1 (5 bases). Germline V lookup: CDR1 SNHLY, CDR2 FYNNEI. The CDR3 totals 14 residues. The V end lost 4 bases, the J end lost 4 bases, and 13 bases lay between the germline ends. This CDR3 is CASSVGGFGTEAFF. The CDR3 nucleotides read TGTGCCAGCAGTGTGGGGGGTTTTGGCACTGAAGCTTTCTTT.

The chain's CDR3 is CASSSQAQNYGYTF. DNA for the CDR3: TGTGCCAGCAGCTCTCAGGCGCAGAACTATGGCTACACCTTC. This chain connects TRBV7-2 to TRBJ1-2, with D unclear. Germline V gene lookup returns CDR1 SGHTA and CDR2 FQGNSA. With 4 bases removed from V and 2 bases from J, the gap between germline ends came to 11 bases. The CDR3 totals 14 residues.

This sequence joins TRBV9 and TRBJ2-7, with TRBD2 as a possible D gene (6 bases). The CDR3 contains 13 residues. Germline values: CDR1 SGDLS, CDR2 YYNGEE. V lost 6 bases and J 6 bases, leaving 16 bases between the germline ends. CDR3 nucleotides: TGTGCCAGCACCCCAGGAGGGCGAGGCGAGCAGTACTTC. It encodes CASTPGGRGEQYF. The full variable domain, completed using reference TRBV9 and TRBJ2-7, is DSGVTQTPKHLITATGQRVTLRCSPRSGDLSVYWYQQSLDQGLQFLIQYYNGEERAKGNILERFSAQQFPDLHSELNLSSLELGDSALYFCASTPGGRGEQYFGPGTRLTVT.

The rearrangement links TRBV5-6 to TRBJ2-3; D is unresolved. Trimming took 0 bases from V and 2 from J, leaving 10 bases between them. The CDR3 is made up of 15 amino acids. Germline V gene data show CDR1 as SGHDT and CDR2 as YYEEEE. The CDR3 here is CASSLGARNTDTQYF. For the CDR3, the DNA is TGTGCCAGCAGCTTGGGGGCGCGTAACACAGATACGCAGTATTTT.

The gene calls are TRBV19 and TRBJ1-5, with a possible D match to TRBD1 (6 bases). Looked up from germline, CDR1 is LNHDA and CDR2 is SQIVND (reference sequence). The CDR3 spans 13 residues. Trimming removed 5 bases at V and 2 bases at J, with 7 bases between. The CDR3 is CASSAGGNQPQHF. CDR3 coding DNA: TGTGCCAGTAGTGCAGGGGGCAATCAGCCCCAGCATTTT.

The gene calls are TRBV19 and TRBJ2-5; 8 nucleotides align to TRBD2. The V segment lost 4 bases and the J segment 6 bases; nucleotides outside the gene matches: 7. The CDR3 totals 14 residues. Germline lookup yields CDR1 LNHDA and CDR2 SQIVND (reference sequence). The CDR3 nucleotides read TGTGCCAGTAGTACGGGAGGGCCCGACCAGACCCAGTACTTC. Protein product: CASSTGGPDQTQYF.

The V call is TRBV28, the J call TRBJ2-7; D perhaps matches TRBD2 (6 bases). Per germline, CDR1 MDHEN and CDR2 SYDVKM. Trimming cost V 6 bases and J 5 bases, with 20 bases left between them. CDR3 length: 15 amino acids. CDR3 sequence (DNA): TGTGCCAGCAGGATAAGGGTGGGGGGTAGGAACGAGCAGTACTTC. It translates to CASRIRVGGRNEQYF.

The genes are TRBV30 and TRBJ1-1; D not certain. With 1 base removed from V and 3 bases from J, the gap between germline ends came to 6 bases. The CDR3 length is 12 residues. CDR1 is GTSNPN and CDR2 is SVGIG in the germline V gene (reference sequence). The CDR3 spells CAWSGYDTEAFF. DNA of the CDR3: TGTGCCTGGAGTGGTTATGACACTGAAGCTTTCTTT.

The V gene is TRBV11-2, the J gene TRBJ2-7; D might be TRBD2 (6 bases). This CDR3 comprises 13 residues. Germline CDR1 reads SGHAT; CDR2 reads FQNNGV. The germline V and J ends were trimmed by 3 bases and 3 bases, with 9 bases remaining between them. The CDR3 protein is CASSLTRNYEQYF. The CDR3 DNA reads as TGTGCCAGCAGCTTGACTAGAAACTACGAGCAGTACTTC.